The present TCR beta chain was sequenced within a study of T cells after yellow fever vaccination. V was shortened by 3 bases and J by 5 bases, with 16 bases between the two germline ends. The CDR3 spans 15 residues. Germline CDR1 SGHNT, CDR2 YYREEE (reference sequence). This clonotype was counted ten times or more. The authors made TCR cDNA by 5'RACE template switching, adding a universal primer site and UMIs. TCRdb reanalysed the 5' RACE reads using MiXCR and keeps one entry per CDR3 protein. The sample has nearly 45,000 distinct CDR3 sequences, about 6.8% seen once. General study findings and limits: Among primary-vaccination clones, most reappeared after the booster, at almost 98% for CD4 and approximately 90% for CD8. Abundant clonotypes from the bulk population could get into FACS-sorted repertoires as contaminants. Among all clonotypes, a small share was observed in both CD4 and CD8 compartments.

This clonotype originated in a man aged 25 to 45 who received the YFV17D yellow fever vaccine. The rearrangement links TRBV5-4 to TRBJ2-3; possibly TRBD2 for D (7 bases). The material was CD8+ T cells not binding an NS4B(214-222) dextramer, sorted from PBMCs, obtained 45 days after the yellow fever booster vaccination. CDR3 loop: CASSYLAEGGDTQYF. The DNA for the CDR3 is TGTGCCAGCAGCTACCTAGCGGAGGGGGGAGATACGCAGTATTTT.